A few counts support the clone carrying this T cell receptor (beta chain). The antigen remains undetermined. Regarding time point: patch test 1, 2 weeks after DPC sensitization. Regarding treatment: therapeutic diphenylcyclopropenone sensitization with weekly scalp DPC. The data stem from a study of human T cells and chemical hapten exposure. Study-level information: Read at 6 days, the patch tests placed 0.01% DPC on the upper back. Findings and limits, study-wide: Donors, who had alopecia, may show an immune response that differs from healthy people's. DPC sensitization left the count of TCRs above 1 in 1000 unchanged. Expanded TCRs showed more large CDR3 clusters than pre-sensitization or healthy control sets.

This CDR3 is built from 13 residues. Per the germline V gene, CDR1 is SGHKS and CDR2 is YYEKEE (reference sequence). The V end was cut by 4 bases, the J end by 7 bases, with 14 bases between. Using its own MiXCR run on the RACE reads, TCRdb lists one record per CDR3 protein. The repertoire holds around 120,000 distinct CDR3 sequences, roughly 13% seen once, with about 0.9% in the top ten. This receptor was taken from a man aged 18 to 29 with alopecia areata. Some clones in this sample may be carry-over from other donors' samples. The sequencing used whole blood, collected in connection with sensitization to the hapten diphenylcyclopropenone (DPC). V is TRBV5-5 and J is TRBJ1-2; the D is unclear. CDR3 DNA sequence: TGTGCCAGCAGCCCGGCAGAGGTTCTTGGCTACACCTTC. It translates to CASSPAEVLGYTF.